This T cell receptor beta chain originates from a study of OX40 agonist ivuxolimab in advanced cancers. Some clones are missing from TCRdb's copy, which holds only in-frame ones; the method was immunoSEQ multiplex PCR. The sample records approximately 32,000 clones, roughly 84% being singletons. At baseline, cycle 4 day 1, and cycle 7 day 1, blood was sampled. Findings and limits, study-wide: The investigators did not determine what antigen specificity the expanded peripheral T cells had.

Germline V gene data show CDR1 as MNHEY and CDR2 as SVGAGI. This CDR3 has 14 residues. V lost 2 bases to trimming and J lost 1 base; unmatched junction nucleotides: 0. Regarding this clone: Its antigen is unknown.

Sample: CD4+ or CD8+ T cells sorted from blood, taken in a trial of the OX40 agonist ivuxolimab. The sequence was obtained from an adult with an advanced solid tumor such as melanoma, head and neck, liver or kidney cancer. The V and J genes are TRBV6-5 and TRBJ1-1; TRBD1 matches 8 bases. The CDR3 nucleotides read TGTGCCAGCAGTTACGGACAGGGGAACACTGAAGCTTTCTTT. Amino acids: CASSYGQGNTEAFF.